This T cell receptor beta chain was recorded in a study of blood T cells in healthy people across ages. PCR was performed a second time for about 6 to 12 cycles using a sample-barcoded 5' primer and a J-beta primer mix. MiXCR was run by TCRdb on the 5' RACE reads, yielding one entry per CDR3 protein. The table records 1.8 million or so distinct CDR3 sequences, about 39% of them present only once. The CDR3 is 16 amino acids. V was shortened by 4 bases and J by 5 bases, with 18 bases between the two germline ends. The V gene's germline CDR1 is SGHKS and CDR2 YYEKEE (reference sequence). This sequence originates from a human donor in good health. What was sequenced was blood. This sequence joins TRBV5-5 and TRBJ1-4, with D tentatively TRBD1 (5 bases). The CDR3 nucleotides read TGTGCCAGCAGCCCCCACGGACGGGGCTACAATGAAAAACTGTTTTTT. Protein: CASSPHGRGYNEKLFF.